The clone carrying this T cell receptor (beta chain) was observed once. Its specificity is not known. These data originate in a study of PD-1 blockade in mismatch repair-deficient tumors. Study as a whole: All were previously treated, progressing patients with around 12 mismatch repair-deficient cancer types. Study-wide points: Tumor-resident clones, often undetectable pretreatment in blood, expanded then contracted after pembrolizumab.

PCR or immunohistochemistry showed mismatch repair deficiency in every enrolled patient. A few pembrolizumab responders had their TCRs sequenced. Trimming pared 10 bases from V and 6 bases from J, leaving 14 bases between. Germline loops: CDR1 MNHNY, CDR2 SVGAGI (reference sequence). The CDR3 runs to 12 residues. Measured with immunoSEQ multiplex PCR; TCRdb has only the in-frame clones, and not every one. The sample yields about 110,000 clones, more than 60% seen once. This TCR came from an adult with mismatch repair-deficient cancer. The chain carries TRBV6-6 and TRBJ2-3; a weak D match, TRBD2 (6 bases). The specimen comprised peripheral blood, sampled 60 weeks after starting pembrolizumab. Written as DNA, the CDR3 is TGTGCCACCGACATCGCGGGGGATACGCAGTATTTT. The encoded protein is CATDIAGDTQYF.